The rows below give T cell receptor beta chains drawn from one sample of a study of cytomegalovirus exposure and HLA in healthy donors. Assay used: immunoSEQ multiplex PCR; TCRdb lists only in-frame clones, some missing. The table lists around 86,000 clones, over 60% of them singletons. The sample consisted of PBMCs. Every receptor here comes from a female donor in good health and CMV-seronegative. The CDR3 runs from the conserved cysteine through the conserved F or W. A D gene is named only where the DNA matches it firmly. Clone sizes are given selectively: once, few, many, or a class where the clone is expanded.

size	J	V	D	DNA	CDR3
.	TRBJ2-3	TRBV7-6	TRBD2	TGTGCCAGCAGCCCACTAGCGGGGGGCCACACAGATACGCAGTATTTT	CASSPLAGGHTDTQYF
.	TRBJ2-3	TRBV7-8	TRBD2	TGTGCCAGCAGCCCTAGGACTAGCGGGGGGAGAAATACGCAGTATTTT	CASSPRTSGGRNTQYF
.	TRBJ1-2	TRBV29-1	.	TGCAGCGTTGACAGGGGAACGGATGGCTACACCTTC	CSVDRGTDGYTF
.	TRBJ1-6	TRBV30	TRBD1	TGTGCCTGGAGGCCGGGACAGGGGGTTCAATCCTATAATTCACCCCTCCACTTT	CAWRPGQGVQSYNSPLHF
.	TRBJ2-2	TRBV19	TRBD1	TGTGCCAGTAGTATCAGGGTTACAGGGGGGAACACCGGGGAGCTGTTTTTT	CASSIRVTGGNTGELFF
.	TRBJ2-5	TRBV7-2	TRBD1	TGTGCCAGCAGCAAGGGACAGGGGAGGGAGACCCAGTACTTC	CASSKGQGRETQYF
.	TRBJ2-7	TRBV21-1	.	TGTGCCAGCAGCACATTCTCCTACGAGCAGTACTTC	CASSTFSYEQYF
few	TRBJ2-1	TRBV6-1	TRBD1	TGTGCCAGCAGTGAAAAGGGAAGTAAAGGGGGCTATGAGCAGTTCTTC	CASSEKGSKGGYEQFF
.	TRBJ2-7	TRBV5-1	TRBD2	TGCGCCAGCAGCTGGGGGGGTAGCGGCCCCTACGAGCAGTACTTC	CASSWGGSGPYEQYF
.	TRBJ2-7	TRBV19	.	TGTGCCAGTAGTACATTCGGGACTCCCTCTCGCGAGCAGTACTTC	CASSTFGTPSREQYF
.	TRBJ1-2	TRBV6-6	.	TGTGCCAGCAGGGTCCAGGGGAATGGCTACACCTTC	CASRVQGNGYTF
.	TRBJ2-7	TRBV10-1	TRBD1	TGCGCCAGCCAAGCCGACAGGGCGCGCGAGCAGTACTTC	CASQADRAREQYF
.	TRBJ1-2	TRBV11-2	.	TGTGCCAGCAGCTTAGACAGGGCAAATGGCTACACCTTC	CASSLDRANGYTF
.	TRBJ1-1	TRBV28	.	TGTGCCAGCAGTTTGGCGGTGTTGGGGCCTGAAGCTTTCTTT	CASSLAVLGPEAFF
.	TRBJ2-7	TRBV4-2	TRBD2	TGTGCCAGCAGCCAAGACGCTAGCGGGGCGCCATACGAGCAGTACTTC	CASSQDASGAPYEQYF
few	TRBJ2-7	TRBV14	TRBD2	TGTGCCAGCAGCCAAGTGTGGCGGGGGGGCCCCTACGAGCAGTACTTC	CASSQVWRGGPYEQYF
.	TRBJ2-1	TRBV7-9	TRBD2	TGTGCCAGCAGCAGCTTAGATAGTGGGACTAGCGGGCCCTACAATGAGCAGTTCTTC	CASSSLDSGTSGPYNEQFF
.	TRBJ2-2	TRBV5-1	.	TGCGCCAGCAGCCCCGACTACCCGGGCACCGGGGAGCTGTTTTTT	CASSPDYPGTGELFF
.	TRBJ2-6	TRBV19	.	TGTGCCAGTAGTAGCCCCGGGTCTGGGGCCAACGTCCTGACTTTC	CASSSPGSGANVLTF
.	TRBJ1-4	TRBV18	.	TGTGCCAGCTCACCAAGGGGTGCAACTAATGAAAAACTGTTTTTT	CASSPRGATNEKLFF
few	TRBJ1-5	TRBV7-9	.	TGTGCCAGCAGCTTAGAGGCAGGCCAGCATTTT	CASSLEAGQHF
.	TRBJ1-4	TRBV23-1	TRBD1	TGCGCCAGCGAACCAATCCCGGGACAGGGGGATGAAAAACTGTTTTTT	CASEPIPGQGDEKLFF
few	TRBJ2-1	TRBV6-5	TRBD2	TGTGCCAGCAGTTACAGTCCTAGCGGGAGTCTTAATGAGCAGTTCTTC	CASSYSPSGSLNEQFF
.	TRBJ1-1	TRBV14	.	TGTGCCAGCAGCCAAGATCAAGGAGCAAACACTGAAGCTTTCTTT	CASSQDQGANTEAFF